Presented here are 17 T cell receptor beta chains from one specimen sequenced in a study of OX40 agonist ivuxolimab in advanced cancers. Method: immunoSEQ multiplex PCR; TCRdb's copy keeps in-frame clones and lacks some. The repertoire has tens of thousands of clones, approximately 94% of them found once; the top ten carry less than 15%. This specimen consisted of CD4+ or CD8+ T cells sorted from blood, obtained in a trial of the OX40 agonist ivuxolimab. These receptors originate from an adult with an advanced solid tumor such as melanoma, head and neck, liver or kidney cancer.

The chain is built from TRBV19 and TRBJ1-5, with TRBD1 as a possible D gene (6 bases). The CDR3 consists of 13 residues. Germline V lookup: CDR1 LNHDA, CDR2 SQIVND (reference sequence). V was shortened by 5 bases and J by 7 bases, with 12 bases between the two germline ends. The CDR3 nucleotides are TGTGCCAGTAGTCCCCTGGGGGCCCAGCCCCAGCATTTT. Its protein product is CASSPLGAQPQHF.

This chain uses TRBV9 with TRBJ1-1, with a tentative D call TRBD1 (5 bases). Germline CDR1 SGDLS, CDR2 YYNGEE. The CDR3 is 14 amino acids. The ends were cut back, 3 bases at V and 0 bases at J, with 9 bases in the middle. CDR3 sequence reads: CASSGGTMNTEAFF. The CDR3 DNA is TGTGCCAGCAGCGGAGGGACGATGAACACTGAAGCTTTCTTT.

The rearrangement links TRBV27 to TRBJ2-7; D possibly matches TRBD1 or TRBD2 (5 bases each). The CDR3 length is 13 residues. Per the germline V gene, CDR1 is MNHEY and CDR2 is SMNVEV (reference sequence). With 8 bases removed from V and 7 bases from J, the gap between germline ends came to 18 bases. The CDR3 region is CASWDGTPGEQYF. The CDR3, as DNA: TGTGCCAGCTGGGACGGCACACCGGGGGAGCAGTACTTC.

The genes are TRBV5-1 and TRBJ2-4; D gene uncertain. CDR3 length: 15 amino acids. Germline CDR1 SGHRS, CDR2 YFSETQ. V lost 1 base to trimming and J lost 0 bases, with 8 bases between them. The CDR3 DNA follows: TGCGCCAGCAGCTTGCCGCAAATAGCCAAAAACATTCAGTACTTC. This encodes CASSLPQIAKNIQYF.

This chain uses TRBV9 with TRBJ2-1; D is ambiguous. The CDR3 has 15 residues. The germline V gene encodes CDR1 SGDLS and CDR2 YYNGEE. V was shortened by 4 bases and J by 10 bases, with 21 bases between the two germline ends. The CDR3 reads CASSTQGYVGDEQFF. For the CDR3, the DNA is TGTGCCAGCAGCACCCAAGGATACGTAGGAGACGAGCAGTTCTTC.

This clone was counted a single time. This sequence joins TRBV19 and TRBJ2-7, with D hard to call. Germline values: CDR1 LNHDA, CDR2 SQIVND (reference sequence). This CDR3 spans 13 amino acids. The V and J ends lost 3 bases and 1 base respectively, with 7 bases between them. The CDR3 coding sequence is TGTGCCAGTAGTATTAAGGTATCCTACGAGCAGTACTTC. Translated: CASSIKVSYEQYF.

The chain employs TRBV30 and TRBJ2-7, with TRBD2 matching 7 bases. The trim removed 6 bases at V and 0 bases at J, leaving 14 bases unmatched. CDR1 and CDR2 (germline): GTSNPN, SVGIG (reference sequence). CDR3 size: 16 residues. CDR3 loop: CACTNYAGERSYEQYF. CDR3 bases: TGTGCCTGTACTAACTACGCGGGGGAACGCTCCTACGAGCAGTACTTC.

The chain links TRBV29-1 to TRBJ2-1; no reliable D call. V lost 4 bases to trimming and J lost 0 bases, with 10 bases between them. The CDR3 is made up of 14 amino acids. Germline CDR1 and CDR2: SQVTM and ANQGSEA. The CDR3 is CSVVDLSSYNEQFF. DNA for the CDR3: TGCAGCGTTGTGGACCTGAGCTCCTACAATGAGCAGTTCTTC.

The CDR3 loop reads CASSIGSSPNTEAFF. DNA of the CDR3: TGTGCCAGTAGTATAGGCAGCAGCCCGAACACTGAAGCTTTCTTT. The chain uses TRBV19 and TRBJ1-1; no definite D call. CDR3 length: 15 amino acids. Germline V gene data show CDR1 as LNHDA and CDR2 as SQIVND (reference sequence). V was pared by 1 base and J by 1 base, with 10 bases between.

The V gene is TRBV28, the J gene TRBJ2-7, with D maybe TRBD1 (5 bases). The CDR3 loop spans 15 amino acids. Per germline, CDR1 MDHEN and CDR2 SYDVKM. The V gene lost 1 base and the J gene lost 1 base, with 11 bases spanning the gap. The CDR3 region has the DNA TGTGCCAGCAGTTTATCGGGCAGGGCTTCCTACGAGCAGTACTTC. Amino acids: CASSLSGRASYEQYF.

The DNA for the CDR3 is TGTGCCAGCAGTTTACAGGGTGGAGAGACCCAGTACTTC. Amino acids: CASSLQGGETQYF. The chain recombines TRBV27 with TRBJ2-5, with D possibly TRBD1 on 5 matching bases. This CDR3 region has 13 residues. V was shortened by 2 bases and J by 4 bases, with 8 bases between the two germline ends. The V gene's germline CDR1 is MNHEY and CDR2 SMNVEV (reference sequence).

The V and J genes are TRBV19 and TRBJ2-6; perhaps TRBD1 as D (6 bases). The germline V gene has CDR1 LNHDA and CDR2 SQIVND (reference sequence). This CDR3 has 17 amino acids. V lost 0 bases and J 0 bases, leaving 9 bases between the germline ends. CDR3 in DNA: TGTGCCAGTAGTATAGACGGACAGAGCTCTGGGGCCAACGTCCTGACTTTC. Translation: CASSIDGQSSGANVLTF.

J is TRBJ2-1 and V is TRBV25-1, with TRBD2 matching 9 bases. CDR1 MGHDK and CDR2 SYGVNS come from the germline V gene. CDR3 length equals 15 residues. The V segment lost 5 bases and the J segment 0 bases; nucleotides outside the gene matches: 2. The CDR3 DNA is TGTGCCAGCAGTCCACTAGCGGGCTCCTACAATGAGCAGTTCTTC. Its translation: CASSPLAGSYNEQFF.

The chain uses TRBV4-1 and TRBJ2-5; 10 bases align to TRBD2. V lost 4 bases to trimming and J lost 0 bases; unmatched junction nucleotides: 8. CDR1 is MGHRA and CDR2 is YSYEKL in the germline V gene. The CDR3 is 17 amino acids. The CDR3 reads CASSPAGLAGDQETQYF. The CDR3 bases are TGCGCCAGCAGCCCCGCCGGGCTAGCGGGAGACCAAGAGACCCAGTACTTC.

The chain couples TRBV28 to TRBJ2-7; weak D call: TRBD1 (5 bases). The germline gives CDR1 MDHEN, CDR2 SYDVKM. Trimming stripped 4 bases from V and 3 bases from J, with 7 bases between. This CDR3 region has 12 residues. Written as DNA, the CDR3 is TGTGCCAGCAGTTCGGACAACTACGAGCAGTACTTC. This encodes CASSSDNYEQYF. The complete variable domain, with remaining parts taken from reference TRBV28 and TRBJ2-7, reads DVKVTQSSRYLVKRTGEKVFLECVQDMDHENMFWYRQDPGLGLRLIYFSYDVKMKEKGDIPEGYSVSREKKERFSLILESASTNQTSMYLCASSSDNYEQYFGPGTRLTVT.

The chain has TRBV7-9 and TRBJ2-7; D perhaps matches TRBD1 (6 bases). Germline loops: CDR1 SEHNR, CDR2 FQNEAQ (reference sequence). This CDR3 is 12 amino acids long. Trimming took 8 bases from V and 2 from J, leaving 10 bases between them. The CDR3 DNA reads as TGTGCCAGCGGGAAGGGGGCCTACGAGCAGTACTTC. Its protein is CASGKGAYEQYF.

The CDR3 region has the DNA TGTGCCAGCAGTGTCCGGGACAGGGGTCCCGGGGAGCTGTTTTTT. This encodes CASSVRDRGPGELFF. The chain links TRBV6-6 to TRBJ2-2; 10 nucleotides match TRBD1. The trim removed 5 bases at V and 6 bases at J, leaving 6 bases unmatched. The CDR3 extends over 15 amino acids. Looked up from germline, CDR1 is MNHNY and CDR2 is SVGAGI (reference sequence).